The 20 T cell receptor beta chains below all came from one sample that was sequenced in a study of OX40 agonist ivuxolimab in advanced cancers. Libraries were prepared by immunoSEQ multiplex PCR; TCRdb keeps only in-frame clonotypes and omits some of them. This table holds over 60,000 clones, roughly nine tenths found once. The sequenced sample was CD4+ or CD8+ T cells sorted from blood, obtained in a trial of the OX40 agonist ivuxolimab. Every receptor here comes from an adult with an advanced solid tumor such as melanoma, head and neck, liver or kidney cancer.

This sequence joins TRBV7-6 and TRBJ2-7; 8 bases match TRBD1. The V gene's germline CDR1 is SGHVS and CDR2 FNYEAQ. Trimming cost V 3 bases and J 2 bases; bases outside gene matches: 9. The CDR3 consists of 16 residues. The CDR3 DNA reads TGTGCCAGCAGCTTTGGACGACAGGGGCAAACCTACGAGCAGTACTTC. This gives the protein CASSFGRQGQTYEQYF.

The V and J genes are TRBV30 and TRBJ1-3; no reliable D call. Looked up from germline, CDR1 is GTSNPN and CDR2 is SVGIG (reference sequence). The germline V and J ends were trimmed by 0 bases and 3 bases, with 9 bases remaining between them. This CDR3 is 14 amino acids long. Here the CDR3 reads CAWSVRGVGNTIYF. CDR3 DNA sequence: TGTGCCTGGAGTGTACGGGGAGTTGGAAACACCATATATTTT. Complete variable domain (other parts from reference TRBV30 and TRBJ1-3): SQTIHQWPATLVQPVGSPLSLECTVEGTSNPNLYWYRQAAGRGLQLLFYSVGIGQISSEVPQNLSASRPQDRQFILSSKKLLLSDSGFYLCAWSVRGVGNTIYFGEGSWLTVV.

The CDR3 reads CASSLVGQGAGEQFF. The CDR3 nucleotides read TGTGCCAGCAGCTTAGTAGGACAGGGGGCCGGTGAGCAGTTCTTC. The V gene is TRBV11-3, the J gene TRBJ2-1, with 11 bases identical to TRBD1. The germline gives CDR1 SGHNT, CDR2 YENEEA. V lost 1 base, J lost 9 bases, and 5 bases stayed unmatched. The CDR3 spans 15 residues. Combining the CDR3 with reference TRBV11-3 and TRBJ2-1 gives the whole variable domain EAGVVQSPRYKIIEKKQPVAFWCNPISGHNTLYWYLQNLGQGPELLIRYENEEAVDDSQLPKDRFSAERLKGVDSTLKIQPAELGDSAVYLCASSLVGQGAGEQFFGPGTRLTVL.

V usage is TRBV6-5 and J usage is TRBJ1-4; D not resolved. The germline gives CDR1 MNHEY, CDR2 SVGAGI. V shed 0 bases and J shed 5 bases, with 4 bases lying between them. The CDR3 loop spans 13 amino acids. The CDR3 region is CASSYSGNEKLFF. In DNA form, the CDR3 reads TGTGCCAGCAGTTACTCCGGAAATGAAAAACTGTTTTTT.

V usage is TRBV28 and J usage is TRBJ2-1; D gene unclear. Trimming cost V 11 bases and J 4 bases, with 15 bases left between them. The germline V gene has CDR1 MDHEN and CDR2 SYDVKM. The CDR3 loop spans 13 amino acids. Written as DNA, the CDR3 is TGTGCCTACGGAGCCCTACCTTACAATGAGCAGTTCTTC. Amino acids: CAYGALPYNEQFF.

The chain has TRBV6-6 and TRBJ2-1; a weak D match, TRBD1 (6 bases). CDR3 length equals 14 residues. Germline V gives CDR1 MNHNY, CDR2 SVGAGI (reference sequence). Deletions cut 0 bases from V and 9 bases from J, with 12 bases between. The CDR3 region is CASSYSSQGFEQFF. The CDR3 DNA is TGTGCCAGCAGTTACTCGAGCCAGGGGTTTGAGCAGTTCTTC.

The rearrangement joins TRBV2 to TRBJ1-1, with 8 bases that match TRBD1. The CDR3 has 17 amino acids. The V gene end was trimmed by 4 bases and the J gene end by 3 bases; junction bases not matched to a gene: 13. Germline V gene sequence: CDR1 SNHLY, CDR2 FYNNEI. CDR3: CASSGRGGGTGDTEAFF. In DNA form, the CDR3 reads TGTGCCAGCAGTGGAAGGGGCGGCGGGACAGGAGACACTGAAGCTTTCTTT.

Concerning this clone: This CDR3 is also generated by other DNA sequences in the sample. The chain couples TRBV27 to TRBJ2-3, with D tentatively TRBD1 (5 bases). CDR1 is MNHEY and CDR2 is SMNVEV in the germline V gene (reference sequence). This CDR3 has 17 residues. With 2 bases removed from V and 3 bases from J, the gap between germline ends came to 18 bases. CDR3 DNA sequence: TGTGCCAGCAGTTTACAAGCTACAGGACGGTGGACAGATACGCAGTATTTT. Amino acids: CASSLQATGRWTDTQYF.

V gene TRBV6-1 combines with J gene TRBJ2-7; 8 bases map to TRBD2. The V gene's germline CDR1 is MNHNS and CDR2 SASEGT. Trimming removed 1 base from V and 2 bases from J; junction bases left unmatched: 4. The CDR3 covers 15 residues. CDR3 sequence: CASSEEPGGAYEQYF. The DNA for the CDR3 is TGTGCCAGCAGTGAAGAGCCGGGAGGGGCCTACGAGCAGTACTTC.

A single count supports this clone. This sequence joins TRBV7-3 and TRBJ2-1; 12 bases agree with TRBD2. Germline V gives CDR1 SGHTA, CDR2 FQGTGA. V lost 6 bases and J lost 9; bases outside the gene matches: 9. This CDR3 is built from 15 residues. Written as DNA, the CDR3 is TGTGCCAGCAGTCTCCTAGCGGGAGGGCCTACTGAGCAGTTCTTC. It yields the protein CASSLLAGGPTEQFF.

The chain employs TRBV7-2 and TRBJ1-1; TRBD1 might be the D (6 bases). V was trimmed by 5 bases and J by 4 bases, leaving 17 bases between them. The CDR3 sequence is 15 residues long. Germline V lookup: CDR1 SGHTA, CDR2 FQGNSA. The CDR3 coding sequence is TGTGCCAGCAGCATATTGGGGGCGGCGGGCACTGAAGCTTTCTTT. Residues: CASSILGAAGTEAFF.

This chain connects TRBV30 to TRBJ2-3; 8 positions agree with TRBD1. CDR1 is GTSNPN, CDR2 SVGIG, per germline (reference sequence). The CDR3 runs to 13 residues. The ends lost 0 bases at V and 4 bases at J; junction bases unmatched: 0. CDR3 sequence: CAWSVQGADTQYF. The CDR3, as DNA: TGTGCCTGGAGTGTACAGGGGGCAGATACGCAGTATTTT.

As DNA, the CDR3 is TGCGCCAGCAGCCAAGAGGGGAGAGGGAGAAGTTACACCGGGGAGCTGTTTTTT. This sequence encodes CASSQEGRGRSYTGELFF. The chain has TRBV4-1 and TRBJ2-2; D might be TRBD2 (5 bases). The germline gives CDR1 MGHRA, CDR2 YSYEKL. Trimming shortened V by 0 bases and J by 3 bases, and 17 bases separated the two germline ends. This CDR3 comprises 18 residues.

This clone was found once. The chain links TRBV6-6 to TRBJ2-7; no definite D call. Germline V gives CDR1 MNHNY, CDR2 SVGAGI (reference sequence). Trimming pared 6 bases from V and 0 bases from J, leaving 12 bases between. The CDR3 consists of 14 residues. CDR3 loop: CASSYRPSSYEQYF. The CDR3 nucleotides read TGTGCCAGCAGCTACCGACCGAGCTCCTACGAGCAGTACTTC.

The CDR3 nucleotides are TGTGCCAGCAAAAGAACTAGCGAGAGCTACGAGCAGTACTTC. This encodes CASKRTSESYEQYF. The chain links TRBV2 to TRBJ2-7; 7 nucleotides align to TRBD2. CDR1 is SNHLY and CDR2 is FYNNEI in the germline V gene. The V segment lost 7 bases and the J segment 3 bases; nucleotides outside the gene matches: 9. The CDR3 totals 14 residues.

The chain couples TRBV28 to TRBJ2-7; D is uncertain. Trimming left V 4 bases short and J 2 bases short, with 9 bases between. The CDR3 extends over 13 amino acids. The germline CDR1 and CDR2 sequences are MDHEN and SYDVKM. CDR3 in amino acids: CASSSADPYEQYF. CDR3 bases: TGTGCCAGCAGTTCTGCGGACCCCTACGAGCAGTACTTC. Supplemented by reference TRBV28 and TRBJ2-7, the full variable domain reads DVKVTQSSRYLVKRTGEKVFLECVQDMDHENMFWYRQDPGLGLRLIYFSYDVKMKEKGDIPEGYSVSREKKERFSLILESASTNQTSMYLCASSSADPYEQYFGPGTRLTVT.

V usage is TRBV11-2 and J usage is TRBJ1-2; D is perhaps TRBD1 (6 bases). The CDR3 extends over 13 amino acids. Germline V gives CDR1 SGHAT, CDR2 FQNNGV. The germline V and J ends were trimmed by 5 bases and 7 bases, with 14 bases remaining between them. The CDR3 spells CASSPWGGSGYTF. For the CDR3, the DNA is TGTGCCAGCAGCCCTTGGGGGGGCAGTGGCTACACCTTC.

The V gene is TRBV7-8, the J gene TRBJ2-7, with 10 positions matching TRBD2. With V trimmed by 7 bases and J by 0 bases, 12 bases remained unmatched. In germline, CDR1 is SGHVS, CDR2 FQNEAQ. CDR3 size: 17 residues. DNA for the CDR3: TGTGCCAGCACCCCCGGACTAGCGGTCCTAAGCTCCTACGAGCAGTACTTC. Translated, it gives CASTPGLAVLSSYEQYF.

The V gene is TRBV27, the J gene TRBJ2-5; 7 positions agree with TRBD1. Germline V CDR1 and CDR2: MNHEY, SMNVEV (reference sequence). The CDR3 covers 12 residues. J gave up 5 bases and V 8 bases, and 5 bases lay outside the gene matches. The CDR3 region is CASAVTGETQYF. In nucleotides, the CDR3 is TGTGCCAGCGCTGTGACAGGGGAGACCCAGTACTTC.

The chain has TRBV25-1 and TRBJ1-2; D is possibly TRBD1 (6 bases). This CDR3 has 14 amino acids. Germline CDR1 MGHDK, CDR2 SYGVNS. V was trimmed by 1 base and J by 8 bases, leaving 14 bases between them. For the CDR3, the DNA is TGTGCCAGCAGTGAATTCGCAGGGGCGAGGGGCTACACCTTC. Translating it yields CASSEFAGARGYTF.